A single sample gave rise to the 24 T cell receptor beta chains below, sequenced in a study of T cell responses to AZD1222 COVID-19 vaccine. This table comes from immunoSEQ multiplex PCR, and its TCRdb copy is limited to in-frame clones, with some not included. The data show about 170,000 clones, 85% to 90% seen once. This specimen consisted of peripheral blood, obtained 28 days after the second dose of the MenACWY control vaccine. The receptor set was obtained from an adult who received the MenACWY meningococcal vaccine as a control.

The chain employs TRBV7-9 and TRBJ2-1; 8 bases fit TRBD2. Germline loops: CDR1 SEHNR, CDR2 FQNEAQ (reference sequence). The CDR3 sequence is 18 residues long. V shed 2 bases and J 2 bases; nucleotides not matched to a gene: 11. CDR3 region: CASSLPFDGGGTYNEQFF. The CDR3 DNA reads as TGTGCCAGCAGCTTACCCTTTGACGGCGGGGGGACCTACAATGAGCAGTTCTTC.

V and J are TRBV2 and TRBJ1-2, with a tentative D call TRBD1 (5 bases). Germline V gene data show CDR1 as SNHLY and CDR2 as FYNNEI. Trimming left V 6 bases short and J 6 bases short, with 20 bases between. The CDR3 runs to 15 residues. The CDR3 here is CASRTFREEGDGYTF. CDR3 bases: TGTGCCAGCAGAACCTTCAGGGAGGAAGGGGATGGCTACACCTTC.

The rearrangement uses TRBV6-5 and TRBJ1-4; D perhaps matches TRBD1 (6 bases). Trimming shortened V by 6 bases and J by 0 bases, and 8 bases separated the two germline ends. This CDR3 contains 14 residues. The V gene's germline CDR1 is MNHEY and CDR2 SVGAGI. CDR3 DNA: TGTGCCAGCAGCCGACAGGCAACTAATGAAAAACTGTTTTTT. Translating gives CASSRQATNEKLFF.

This chain links TRBV9 with TRBJ2-1, with D possibly being TRBD1 (5 bases). Trimming took off 0 bases at V and 9 bases at J, with 7 bases between the two ends. The germline V gene has CDR1 SGDLS and CDR2 YYNGEE. The CDR3 is 12 amino acids. The DNA for the CDR3 is TGTGCCAGCAGCGTAGAGGGGATTGAGCAGTTCTTC. Its translation: CASSVEGIEQFF.

This chain uses TRBV5-6 with TRBJ1-4; D is undetermined. The CDR3 runs 14 residues. Looked up from germline, CDR1 is SGHDT and CDR2 is YYEEEE. Deletions cut 2 bases from V and 6 bases from J, with 11 bases between. This CDR3 reads CASSFRRRDEKLFF. CDR3 nucleotide sequence: TGTGCCAGCAGCTTTAGGCGGAGAGATGAAAAACTGTTTTTT.

V and J are TRBV19 and TRBJ1-1; D is unresolved. The CDR3 spans 13 residues. V was pared by 2 bases and J by 1 base, with 5 bases between. Germline CDR1 is LNHDA and CDR2 is SQIVND (reference sequence). CDR3 nucleotide sequence: TGTGCCAGTAGTATACCCCAGAACACTGAAGCTTTCTTT. Protein: CASSIPQNTEAFF.

This clone occurred once. The rearrangement links TRBV11-2 to TRBJ2-5; D is uncertain. This CDR3 spans 11 amino acids. The V end was cut by 3 bases, the J end by 5 bases, with 4 bases between. Germline values: CDR1 SGHAT, CDR2 FQNNGV. In DNA form, the CDR3 reads TGTGCCAGCAGCTTTCGGGAGACCCAGTACTTC. This gives the protein CASSFRETQYF.

The chain uses TRBV19 and TRBJ1-6; 8 bases agree with TRBD1. J was trimmed by 10 bases and V by 5 bases; bases with no gene match: 19. CDR3 size: 18 residues. Germline V CDR1 and CDR2: LNHDA, SQIVND (reference sequence). The DNA of the CDR3 is TGTGCCAGTAGTGGACCTGGACAGGGTAGTGGAAGCGGCTCACCCCTCCACTTT. Its protein is CASSGPGQGSGSGSPLHF.

This rearrangement joins TRBV7-2 to TRBJ2-1, with D possibly matching TRBD2 (6 bases). Germline CDR1 SGHTA, CDR2 FQGNSA. The CDR3 runs 16 residues. Between the trimmed V and J ends, which lost 0 bases and 1 base, there was a span of 10 bases. The CDR3 region is CASSLAMAGSYNEQFF. CDR3 bases: TGTGCCAGCAGCTTAGCGATGGCGGGATCCTACAATGAGCAGTTCTTC.

As for this clone: The sample holds other DNA sequences that translate to the same CDR3. The chain carries TRBV28 and TRBJ1-2; no reliable D call. CDR1 is MDHEN, CDR2 SYDVKM, per germline. The CDR3 spans 14 residues. V was shortened by 5 bases and J by 3 bases, with 13 bases between the two germline ends. The CDR3 sequence is CASSPGVRDYGYTF. DNA of the CDR3: TGTGCCAGCAGTCCCGGGGTTCGTGACTATGGCTACACCTTC.

This clone was counted once. V gene TRBV3-1 (or the pseudogene TRBV3-2) combines with J gene TRBJ1-1; D not resolved. The CDR3 is 14 amino acids. V was shortened by 6 bases and J by 0 bases, with 11 bases between the two germline ends. Per the germline V gene, CDR1 is LGHDT and CDR2 is YNNKEL (reference sequence). Here the CDR3 reads CASRPTTVNTEAFF. The CDR3 bases are TGTGCCAGCAGACCGACCACAGTGAACACTGAAGCTTTCTTT.

The chain employs TRBV6-2 or TRBV6-3 and TRBJ2-7; D call uncertain. CDR3 size: 12 residues. Trimming took off 5 bases at V and 4 bases at J, with 9 bases between the two ends. The germline CDR1 and CDR2 sequences are MNHEY and SVGEGT. The CDR3 here is CASSRDRYEQYF. In DNA form, the CDR3 reads TGTGCCAGCAGTCGCGACCGTTACGAGCAGTACTTC.

The chain links TRBV7-9 to TRBJ2-5; weak D call: TRBD1 (6 bases). This CDR3 region has 13 residues. The V and J ends lost 1 base and 4 bases respectively, with 7 bases between them. Germline V gives CDR1 SEHNR, CDR2 FQNEAQ (reference sequence). The CDR3 loop reads CASSLGRGETQYF. The CDR3 coding sequence is TGTGCCAGCAGCTTAGGCAGGGGAGAGACCCAGTACTTC.

The J gene is TRBJ2-1, the V gene TRBV24-1; D unresolved. CDR3 length: 17 residues. Trimming removed 1 base from V and 7 bases from J, with 19 bases in between. The germline V gene encodes CDR1 KGHDR and CDR2 SFDVKD. The CDR3, as DNA: TGTGCCACCAGTGATTTCCGGGCAACCGAAGGCTATAATGAGCAGTTCTTC. Translated: CATSDFRATEGYNEQFF.

This rearrangement joins TRBV6-5 to TRBJ2-7, with 14 nucleotides matching TRBD2. Germline CDR1 MNHEY, CDR2 SVGAGI. The CDR3 is 16 residues long. V dropped 2 bases and J dropped 4; count of bases not matched to a gene: 4. The chain's CDR3 is CASSYTGTSGGYEQYF. In DNA form, the CDR3 reads TGTGCCAGCAGTTACACCGGGACTAGCGGGGGATACGAGCAGTACTTC.

The chain joins TRBV5-6 to TRBJ1-2; no firm D call. The CDR3 covers 11 residues. Germline CDR1 reads SGHDT; CDR2 reads YYEEEE. Trimming cost V 0 bases and J 6 bases, with 3 bases left between them. Here the CDR3 DNA reads TGTGCCAGCAGCTTGGATGATGGCTACACCTTC. It codes for CASSLDDGYTF.

The rearrangement uses TRBV5-4 and TRBJ1-2; D gene ambiguous. The CDR3 is 14 amino acids. Germline V lookup: CDR1 SGHNT, CDR2 YYREEE (reference sequence). V was shortened by 4 bases and J by 4 bases, with 14 bases between the two germline ends. The DNA for the CDR3 is TGTGCCAGCAGCCCTCATGACCGGCCCTATGGCTACACCTTC. Its protein product is CASSPHDRPYGYTF. Full variable domain (missing parts from reference TRBV5-4 and TRBJ1-2): ETGVTQSPTHLIKTRGQQVTLRCSSQSGHNTVSWYQQALGQGPQFIFQYYREEENGRGNFPPRFSGLQFPNYSSELNVNALELDDSALYLCASSPHDRPYGYTFGSGTRLTVV.

The chain links TRBV6-2 or TRBV6-3 to TRBJ1-4, with D maybe TRBD1 (5 bases). Germline CDR1 and CDR2: MNHEY and SVGEGT. The CDR3 spans 16 residues. V lost 5 bases, J lost 2 bases, and 15 bases lay in between. The chain's CDR3 is CASSDLPGPTNEKLFF. In nucleotides, the CDR3 is TGTGCCAGCAGTGACCTCCCGGGACCGACTAATGAAAAACTGTTTTTT.

The chain recombines TRBV10-3 with TRBJ2-3, with 7 bases that match TRBD1. CDR1 and CDR2 (germline): ENHRY, SYGVKD. There are 15 residues in the CDR3. Germline trimming cut 4 bases from V and 2 bases from J; bases unmatched to any gene: 6. The DNA for the CDR3 is TGTGCCATCAGTGGTTGGGGACAGAACACAGATACGCAGTATTTT. Translating gives CAISGWGQNTDTQYF.

The chain combines TRBV6-2 or TRBV6-3 with TRBJ2-7, with D perhaps TRBD2 (5 bases). This CDR3 is 14 amino acids long. Germline V gene data show CDR1 as MNHEY and CDR2 as SVGEGT. Trimming left V 6 bases short and J 2 bases short, with 14 bases between. This CDR3 is CASSQVTGTYEQYF. For the CDR3, the DNA is TGTGCCAGCAGCCAAGTCACGGGGACCTACGAGCAGTACTTC.

Concerning this clone: Other DNA sequences from this sample encode an identical CDR3 as well. This chain links TRBV5-4 with TRBJ1-5; unclear D gene. With 4 bases removed from V and 0 bases from J, the gap between germline ends came to 5 bases. The CDR3 totals 13 residues. CDR1 and CDR2 (germline): SGHNT, YYREEE (reference sequence). The CDR3 nucleotides read TGTGCCAGCAGCCTAGATAGCAATCAGCCCCAGCATTTT. Protein: CASSLDSNQPQHF.

This clone turned up a few times. In DNA, the CDR3 is TGTGCCTGGAGTCTAGGTCTCAATCAGCCCCAGCATTTT. Translating gives CAWSLGLNQPQHF. The V call is TRBV30, the J call TRBJ1-5; D remains ambiguous. V was clipped by 2 bases and J by 3 bases, with 8 bases between them. Germline V lookup: CDR1 GTSNPN, CDR2 SVGIG (reference sequence). The CDR3 length is 13 residues.

The chain is built from TRBV12-3 or TRBV12-4 and TRBJ1-1; possible D gene TRBD1, 5 bases. The length of the CDR3 is 13 residues. Trimming removed 2 bases from V and 4 bases from J, with 8 bases in between. This CDR3 reads CASSLNGGTEAFF. CDR3 DNA: TGTGCCAGCAGTTTAAACGGGGGCACTGAAGCTTTCTTT.

CDR3 in amino acids: CASSFRDDNTEAFF. In DNA form, the CDR3 reads TGTGCCAGCAGCTTTAGGGATGACAACACTGAAGCTTTCTTT. V gene TRBV7-9 combines with J gene TRBJ1-1; D gene uncertain. The CDR3 covers 14 residues. V dropped 3 bases and J dropped 2 bases, with 10 bases sitting between them. Germline values: CDR1 SEHNR, CDR2 FQNEAQ (reference sequence). The full variable domain, rest sourced from reference TRBV7-9 and TRBJ1-1, is DTGVSQNPRHKITKRGQNVTFRCDPISEHNRLYWYRQTLGQGPEFLTYFQNEAQLEKSRLLSDRFSAERPKGSFSTLEIQRTEQGDSAMYLCASSFRDDNTEAFFGQGTRLTVV.